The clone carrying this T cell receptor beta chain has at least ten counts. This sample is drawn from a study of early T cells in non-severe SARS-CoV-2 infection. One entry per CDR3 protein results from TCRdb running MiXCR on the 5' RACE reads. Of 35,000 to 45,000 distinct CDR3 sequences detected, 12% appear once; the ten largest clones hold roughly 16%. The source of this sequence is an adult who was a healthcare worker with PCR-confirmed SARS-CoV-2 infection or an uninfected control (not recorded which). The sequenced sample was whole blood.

The DNA for the CDR3 is TGTGCCAGCAGCTTAGGGGCGGATGGCTACACCTTC. This codes for CASSLGADGYTF. This chain uses TRBV7-9 with TRBJ1-2; D is uncertain. Germline V gives CDR1 SEHNR, CDR2 FQNEAQ (reference sequence). The CDR3 spans 12 residues. The V and J ends lost 1 base and 6 bases respectively, with 6 bases between them.